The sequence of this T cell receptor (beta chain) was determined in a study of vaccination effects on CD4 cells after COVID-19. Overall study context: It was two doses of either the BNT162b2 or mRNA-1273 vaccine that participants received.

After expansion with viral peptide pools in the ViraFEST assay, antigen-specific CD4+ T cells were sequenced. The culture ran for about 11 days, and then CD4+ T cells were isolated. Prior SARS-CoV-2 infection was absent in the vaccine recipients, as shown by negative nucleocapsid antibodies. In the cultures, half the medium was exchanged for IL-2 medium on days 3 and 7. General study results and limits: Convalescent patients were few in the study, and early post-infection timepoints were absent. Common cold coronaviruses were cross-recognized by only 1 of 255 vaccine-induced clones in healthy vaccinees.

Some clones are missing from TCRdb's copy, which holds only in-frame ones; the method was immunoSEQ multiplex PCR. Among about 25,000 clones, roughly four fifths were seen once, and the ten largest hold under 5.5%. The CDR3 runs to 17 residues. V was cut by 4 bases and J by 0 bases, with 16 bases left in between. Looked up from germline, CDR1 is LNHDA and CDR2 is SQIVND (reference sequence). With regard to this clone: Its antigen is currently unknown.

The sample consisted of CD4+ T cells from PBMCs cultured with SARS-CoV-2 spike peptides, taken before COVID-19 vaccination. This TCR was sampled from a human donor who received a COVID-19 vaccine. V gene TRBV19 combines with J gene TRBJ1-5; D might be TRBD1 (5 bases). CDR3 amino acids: CASSKPTEFHSNQPQHF. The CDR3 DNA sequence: TGTGCCAGTAGTAAACCGACAGAGTTTCATAGCAATCAGCCCCAGCATTTT. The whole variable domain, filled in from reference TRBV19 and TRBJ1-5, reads DGGITQSPKYLFRKEGQNVTLSCEQNLNHDAMYWYRQDPGQGLRLIYYSQIVNDFQKGDIAEGYSVSREKKESFPLTVTSAQKNPTAFYLCASSKPTEFHSNQPQHFGDGTRLSIL.